A single sample is the source of the 8 T cell receptor beta chains below, sequenced in a study of T cells after yellow fever vaccination. TCRdb called the 5' RACE reads again in MiXCR, with one record for every CDR3 protein. The sample records some 500,000 distinct CDR3 sequences, approximately 13% being singletons. The sample here was PBMCs, taken on the day of the yellow fever booster vaccination. The receptors shown here come from a man under 40 who received the YFV17D yellow fever vaccine.

This rearrangement joins TRBV6-1 to TRBJ1-3, with D possibly matching TRBD1 (6 bases). Germline loops: CDR1 MNHNS, CDR2 SASEGT. The V end lost 5 bases, the J end lost 2 bases, and 16 bases lay between the germline ends. The CDR3 is 16 amino acids. The CDR3 coding sequence is TGTGCCAGCAGTCGTGGGCGGGGGGCGGCTGGAAACACCATATATTTT. As protein: CASSRGRGAAGNTIYF.

This clonotype has just a few counts. This chain joins TRBV7-2 and TRBJ2-7, with 8 bases aligning to TRBD2. This CDR3 is built from 16 residues. J lost 0 bases, V lost 2 bases, and 6 bases had no gene match. Per germline, CDR1 SGHTA and CDR2 FQGNSA. The CDR3 sequence is CASSLQSSGSSYEQYF. CDR3 DNA sequence: TGTGCCAGCAGCTTACAGTCCAGCGGGAGCTCCTACGAGCAGTACTTC.

The gene calls are TRBV7-2 and TRBJ1-5; D is undetermined. The CDR3 is made up of 13 amino acids. Looked up from germline, CDR1 is SGHTA and CDR2 is FQGNSA. The germline V and J ends were trimmed by 5 bases and 6 bases, with 11 bases remaining between them. DNA of the CDR3: TGTGCCAGCAGCCCAGGTTCGAGTCAGCCCCAGCATTTT. As protein: CASSPGSSQPQHF.

The chain couples TRBV19 to TRBJ2-3, with D unresolved. With 5 bases removed from V and 0 bases from J, the gap between germline ends came to 12 bases. The CDR3 extends over 15 amino acids. The germline V gene has CDR1 LNHDA and CDR2 SQIVND (reference sequence). The CDR3 DNA sequence: TGTGCCAGTAGTCACCGGAGCTCTAGCACAGATACGCAGTATTTT. It specifies CASSHRSSSTDTQYF.

The genes are TRBV20-1 and TRBJ2-7; D gene ambiguous. V was trimmed by 0 bases and J by 7 bases, leaving 13 bases between them. The CDR3 loop spans 13 amino acids. Germline lookup yields CDR1 DFQATT and CDR2 SNEGSKA (reference sequence). The CDR3 DNA follows: TGCAGTGCTAGAGATCCTTCTAGTGGGGAGCAGTACTTC. It specifies CSARDPSSGEQYF.

The V call is TRBV20-1, the J call TRBJ1-3, with D uncertain. The CDR3 extends over 12 amino acids. CDR1 is DFQATT and CDR2 is SNEGSKA in the germline V gene (reference sequence). Trimming cost V 5 bases and J 1 base, with 6 bases left between them. The CDR3 region has the DNA TGCAGTGCTGCCCCATCTGGAAACACCATATATTTT. It encodes CSAAPSGNTIYF.

This clonotype was observed a handful of times. The rearrangement uses TRBV5-1 and TRBJ2-7; 9 positions match TRBD1. The ends lost 0 bases at V and 3 bases at J; junction bases unmatched: 4. The CDR3 spans 15 residues. Per the germline V gene, CDR1 is SGHRS and CDR2 is YFSETQ. CDR3 DNA sequence: TGCGCCAGCAGCTTGGAGGGACAGGGTGGCTACGAGCAGTACTTC. Encoded protein: CASSLEGQGGYEQYF.

The chain's CDR3 is CASRELAAGELFF. The DNA for the CDR3 is TGTGCCAGCAGAGAACTAGCGGCCGGGGAGCTGTTTTTT. This chain joins TRBV6-1 and TRBJ2-2; TRBD2 aligns across 8 bases. V gave up 6 bases and J gave up 6 bases; unmatched junction bases: 3. Germline values: CDR1 MNHNS, CDR2 SASEGT. The CDR3 has 13 amino acids.